This T cell receptor beta chain was recorded in a study of blood T cell repertoires in COVID-19. Original processing notes: Amplified reference gene primers provided the basis for estimating nucleated cell counts. Clones were read by immunoSEQ multiplex PCR, and TCRdb kept only the in-frame ones, dropping some. The V and J calls and clone size are taken from that table; D and trimming were inferred from the DNA. Found here are about 430,000 clones, around 90% of them singletons; the top ten hold 0.7% to 0.85%. The ends lost 0 bases at V and 3 bases at J; junction bases unmatched: 10. The CDR3 totals 18 residues. The germline V gene has CDR1 LGHNA and CDR2 YNFKEQ. A Seattle source enrolled patients during active infection and followed them longitudinally.

The clonotype comes from a man aged 18-30 years with COVID-19, enrolled during active disease. V usage is TRBV4-2 and J usage is TRBJ2-2; 7 nucleotides align to TRBD2. Sample: peripheral blood. CDR3: CASSQDGSSGVYTGELFF. The CDR3 DNA reads as TGTGCCAGCAGCCAAGATGGCTCCAGCGGGGTTTACACCGGGGAGCTGTTTTTT.